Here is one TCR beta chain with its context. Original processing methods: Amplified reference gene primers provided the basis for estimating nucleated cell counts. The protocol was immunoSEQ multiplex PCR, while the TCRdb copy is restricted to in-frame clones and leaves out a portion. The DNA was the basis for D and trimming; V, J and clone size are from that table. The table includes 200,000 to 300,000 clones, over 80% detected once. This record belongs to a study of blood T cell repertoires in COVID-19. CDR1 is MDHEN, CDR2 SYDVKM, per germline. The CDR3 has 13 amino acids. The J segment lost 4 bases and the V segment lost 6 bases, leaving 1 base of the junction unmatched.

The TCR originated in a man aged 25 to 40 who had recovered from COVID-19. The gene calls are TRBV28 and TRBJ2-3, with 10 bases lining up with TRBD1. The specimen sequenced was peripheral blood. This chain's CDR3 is CASRGQGADTQYF. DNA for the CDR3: TGTGCCAGCAGAGGACAGGGGGCAGATACGCAGTATTTT.